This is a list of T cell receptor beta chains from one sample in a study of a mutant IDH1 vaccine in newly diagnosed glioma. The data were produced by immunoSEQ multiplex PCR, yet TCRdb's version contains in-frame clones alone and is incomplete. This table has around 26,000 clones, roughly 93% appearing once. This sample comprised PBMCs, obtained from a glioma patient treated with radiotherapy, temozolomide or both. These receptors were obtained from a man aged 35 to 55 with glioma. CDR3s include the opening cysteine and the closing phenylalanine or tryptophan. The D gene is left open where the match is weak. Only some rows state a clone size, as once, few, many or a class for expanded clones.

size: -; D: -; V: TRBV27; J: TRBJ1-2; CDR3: CASRRQLSYGYTF; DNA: TGTGCCAGCAGGAGACAGCTATCCTATGGCTACACCTTC
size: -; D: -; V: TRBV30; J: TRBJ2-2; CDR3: CAWSGTLVGVDTGELFF; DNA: TGTGCCTGGAGTGGTACTTTAGTCGGGGTGGACACCGGGGAGCTGTTTTTT
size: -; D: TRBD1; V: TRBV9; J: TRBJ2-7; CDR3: CASSVGDRVSEQYF; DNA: TGTGCCAGCAGCGTAGGGGACAGGGTGTCGGAGCAGTACTTC
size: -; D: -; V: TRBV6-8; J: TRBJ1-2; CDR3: CASSLAGHNTF; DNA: TGTGCCAGCAGTTTAGCGGGGCATAACACCTTC
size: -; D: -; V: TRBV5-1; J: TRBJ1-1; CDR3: CASSLEAQGGAFF; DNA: TGCGCCAGCAGCTTGGAAGCCCAGGGAGGAGCTTTCTTT
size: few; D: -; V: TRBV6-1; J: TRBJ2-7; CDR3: CASSVFEGWIAEQYF; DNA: TGTGCCAGCAGTGTGTTTGAGGGTTGGATCGCCGAGCAGTACTTC
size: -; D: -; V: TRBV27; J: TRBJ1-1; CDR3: CASSLQVASAEAFF; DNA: TGTGCCAGCAGTTTACAGGTTGCTTCTGCCGAAGCTTTCTTT
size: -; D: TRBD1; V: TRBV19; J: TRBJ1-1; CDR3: CASSIGGQEAFF; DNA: TGTGCCAGTAGTATAGGGGGACAGGAAGCTTTCTTT
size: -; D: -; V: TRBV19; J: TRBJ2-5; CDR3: CASSLPGPGQTQYF; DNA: TGTGCCAGTAGTCTCCCGGGACCAGGACAGACCCAGTACTTC
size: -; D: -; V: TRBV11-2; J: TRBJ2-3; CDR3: CASSLTLLGPGRARDTQYF; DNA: TGTGCCAGCAGCTTAACATTACTAGGGCCGGGGCGGGCCAGAGATACGCAGTATTTT
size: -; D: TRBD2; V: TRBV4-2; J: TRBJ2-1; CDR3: CASSQAAQRETNEQFF; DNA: TGTGCCAGCAGCCAAGCGGCCCAGCGGGAGACCAATGAGCAGTTCTTC
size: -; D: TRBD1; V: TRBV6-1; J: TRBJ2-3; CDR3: CASSEWTGGMVTDTQYF; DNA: TGTGCCAGCAGTGAGTGGACAGGGGGCATGGTCACAGATACGCAGTATTTT
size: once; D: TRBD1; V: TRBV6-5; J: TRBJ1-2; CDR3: CASSLRQGGGYTF; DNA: TGTGCCAGCAGTCTACGACAGGGGGGCGGCTACACCTTC
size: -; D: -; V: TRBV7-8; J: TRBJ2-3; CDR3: CASSFPELTSTDTQYF; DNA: TGTGCCAGCAGCTTCCCAGAACTAACTAGCACAGATACGCAGTATTTT
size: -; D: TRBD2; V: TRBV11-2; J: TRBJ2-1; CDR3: CASSRRGAGAYNEQFF; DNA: TGTGCCAGCAGCCGCCGAGGGGCGGGAGCCTACAATGAGCAGTTCTTC
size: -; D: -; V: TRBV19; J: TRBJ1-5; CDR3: CASSIGGPDQPQHF; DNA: TGTGCCAGTAGTATAGGGGGGCCCGATCAGCCCCAGCATTTT
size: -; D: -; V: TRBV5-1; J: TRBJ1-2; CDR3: CASSSDSSYYGYTF; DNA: TGCGCCAGCAGTTCCGACAGCAGCTACTATGGCTACACCTTC
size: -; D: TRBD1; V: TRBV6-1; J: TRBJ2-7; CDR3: CASSLRTGWEYEQYF; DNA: TGTGCCAGCAGTTTACGGACAGGGTGGGAATACGAGCAGTACTTC